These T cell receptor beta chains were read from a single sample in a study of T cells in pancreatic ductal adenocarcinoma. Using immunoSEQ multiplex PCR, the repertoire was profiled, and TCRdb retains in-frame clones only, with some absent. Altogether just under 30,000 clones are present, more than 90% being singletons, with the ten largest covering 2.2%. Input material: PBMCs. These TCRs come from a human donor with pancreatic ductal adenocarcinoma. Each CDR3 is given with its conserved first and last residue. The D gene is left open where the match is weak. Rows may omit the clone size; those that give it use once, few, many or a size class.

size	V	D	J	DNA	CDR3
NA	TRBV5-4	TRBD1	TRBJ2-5	TGTGCCAGCAGCAGCGGACAGGGCCAAGAGACCCAGTACTTC	CASSSGQGQETQYF
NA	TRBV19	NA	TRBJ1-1	TGTGCCAGTAGTACTGCAGGGACTTATTTCACTGAAGCTTTCTTT	CASSTAGTYFTEAFF
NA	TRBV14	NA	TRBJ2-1	TGTGCCAGCAGCCAAGTGATAAGGGGTGAGCAGTTCTTC	CASSQVIRGEQFF
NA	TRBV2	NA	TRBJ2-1	TGTGCCAGCAGTAGGGTAGGCGGAGGATACAATGAGCAGTTCTTC	CASSRVGGGYNEQFF
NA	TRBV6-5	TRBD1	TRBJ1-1	TGTGCCAGCAGGTTACAGGGGACAGCGAACACTGAAGCTTTCTTT	CASRLQGTANTEAFF
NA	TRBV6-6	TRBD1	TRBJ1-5	TGTGCCAGCAGGACAGGGAATCAGCCCCAGCATTTT	CASRTGNQPQHF
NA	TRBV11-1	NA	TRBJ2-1	TGTGCCAGCAGCTCACCCCAGGGCTCCTACAATGAGCAGTTCTTC	CASSSPQGSYNEQFF
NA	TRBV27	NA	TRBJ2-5	TGTGCCACCACCTCGACCGCGCAAGGGGCCCAGTACTTC	CATTSTAQGAQYF
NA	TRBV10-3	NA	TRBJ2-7	TGTGCCATCAGTCCCAGGGAAGAGATCCTGAACTTC	CAISPREEILNF
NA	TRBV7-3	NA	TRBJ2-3	TGTGCCAGCAGCCGGGAGCTTCAAGATACGCAGTATTTT	CASSRELQDTQYF
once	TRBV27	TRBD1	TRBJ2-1	TGTGCCAGCAGTTCGGACAGGGGGCGACGGCAGTTCTTC	CASSSDRGRRQFF
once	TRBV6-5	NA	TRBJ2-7	TGTGCCAGCAGTTCTTCAGAAGCCTACGAGCAGTACTTC	CASSSSEAYEQYF
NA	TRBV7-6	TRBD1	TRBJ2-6	TGTGCCAGCAGACAGGGGCCTAGCTCTGGGGCCAACGTCCTGACTTTC	CASRQGPSSGANVLTF
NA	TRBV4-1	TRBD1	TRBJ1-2	TGCGCCAGCAGCCAAGGTAGGACAGGCGATGGCTACACCTTC	CASSQGRTGDGYTF
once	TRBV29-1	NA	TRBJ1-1	TGCAGCGGTTACAGGGACACTGAAGCTTTCTTT	CSGYRDTEAFF
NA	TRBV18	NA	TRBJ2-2	TGTGCCAGCTCACTGAATGCCCAATCAGCAAGGACTAAGACCGGGGAGCTGTTTTTT	CASSLNAQSARTKTGELFF
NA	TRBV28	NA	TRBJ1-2	TGTGCCAGCAGTTACACAGGAGGGTATGGCTACACCTTC	CASSYTGGYGYTF
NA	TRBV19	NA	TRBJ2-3	TGTGCCAGTAGTATGAGACAGATGGTAGGAGGGAGTTCGAAGTATTTT	CASSMRQMVGGSSKYF
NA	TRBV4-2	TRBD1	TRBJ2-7	TGTGCCAGCAGCCAAGAAAGTGCGGGACAGGGCCTCTCCGAGCAGTACTTC	CASSQESAGQGLSEQYF
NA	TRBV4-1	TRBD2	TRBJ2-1	TGCGCCAGCAGCCCACTAGCGGAAAGGTACAATGAGCAGTTCTTC	CASSPLAERYNEQFF
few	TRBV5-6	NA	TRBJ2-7	TGTGCCAGCAGCTTACCGGGACCCGTGAGCTACGAGCAGTACTTC	CASSLPGPVSYEQYF
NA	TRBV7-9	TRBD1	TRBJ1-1	TGTGCCAGCAGGGCTACCGGGACAGGGGACACTGAAGCTTTCTTT	CASRATGTGDTEAFF
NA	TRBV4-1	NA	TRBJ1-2	TGCGCCAGCAGCCAAGATCTAACCCGGAGGCGGACGGGTGGTGGCTACACCTTC	CASSQDLTRRRTGGGYTF
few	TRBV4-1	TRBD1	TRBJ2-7	TGCGCCAGCAGCCAAGACCCTGTCCGGGACAGGGTCTACGAGCAGTACTTC	CASSQDPVRDRVYEQYF
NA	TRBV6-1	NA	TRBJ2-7	TGTGCCAGCAGTGGACCCCTGGACGGGCTGAGCTACGAGCAGTACTTC	CASSGPLDGLSYEQYF
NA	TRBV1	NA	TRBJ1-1	TGCACCAGCAGCCAAGGTGTCCAGGGGGCTAGTGAAGCTTTCTTT	CTSSQGVQGASEAFF
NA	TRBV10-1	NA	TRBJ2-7	TGCGCCAGCGAATCGGGACATACAAGCTACGAGCAGTACTTC	CASESGHTSYEQYF
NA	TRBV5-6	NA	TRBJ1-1	TGTGCCAGCAGCTTGGCTTCGGACACTGAAGCTTTCTTT	CASSLASDTEAFF
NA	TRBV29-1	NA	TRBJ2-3	TGCAGCGTCCCGTGGGGGGGCGCGACAGATACGCAGTATTTT	CSVPWGGATDTQYF
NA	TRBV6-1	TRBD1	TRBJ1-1	TGTGCCAGCAGTGTAAACAGGGGAGACACTGAAGCTTTCTTT	CASSVNRGDTEAFF
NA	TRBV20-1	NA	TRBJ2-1	TGCAGTGCTGGCCGGGGCTGGGAGCAGTTCTTC	CSAGRGWEQFF
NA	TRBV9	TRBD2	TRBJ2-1	TGTGCCAGCAGCGTAGCGGGAGGTTCCTACAATGAGCAGTTCTTC	CASSVAGGSYNEQFF
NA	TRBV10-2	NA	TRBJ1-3	TGCGCCAGCAGTGATGGACAGTTCTCTGGAAACACCATATATTTT	CASSDGQFSGNTIYF
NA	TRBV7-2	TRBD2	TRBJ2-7	TGTGCCAGCAGCTCCGAGGGGCTAGCGGGATCCGAGCAGTACTTC	CASSSEGLAGSEQYF
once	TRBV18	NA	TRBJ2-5	TGTGCCAGCTCAAGGGAGCGTCAAGAGACCCAGTACTTC	CASSRERQETQYF
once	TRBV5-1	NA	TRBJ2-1	TGCGCCAGCAGAGAGGACTCCTACAATGAGCAGTTCTTC	CASREDSYNEQFF
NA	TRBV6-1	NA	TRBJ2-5	TGTGCCAGCAGTGACCTCTCCCGATGGGGTCGGGAGACCCAGTACTTC	CASSDLSRWGRETQYF
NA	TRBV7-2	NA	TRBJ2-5	TGTGCCAGCAGCTCACTACAAGGACGGCAAGAGACCCAGTACTTC	CASSSLQGRQETQYF
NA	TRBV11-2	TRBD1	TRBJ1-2	TGTGCCAGCAGCTTAGGGGGCAGGGGGAGGTATGGCTACACCTTC	CASSLGGRGRYGYTF
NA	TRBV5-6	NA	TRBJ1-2	TGTGCCAGCAGCTTAGGTCGGGGATCTGGCTACACCTTC	CASSLGRGSGYTF
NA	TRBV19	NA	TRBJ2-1	TGTGCCAGTAGTATAGGGCGACTGGTAGGCAATGAGCAGTTCTTC	CASSIGRLVGNEQFF
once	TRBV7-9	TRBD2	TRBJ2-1	TGTGCCAGCCTTGGGACTAGCGGGAGGGTCAATGAGCAGTTCTTC	CASLGTSGRVNEQFF
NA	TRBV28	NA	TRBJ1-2	TGTGCCAGCAGGCCGCTCAGGGACTTCGATGGCTACACCTTC	CASRPLRDFDGYTF
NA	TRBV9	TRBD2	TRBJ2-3	TGTGCCAGCAGCGTAGGGGCTAGCGGGAGGGGGGATACGCAGTATTTT	CASSVGASGRGDTQYF
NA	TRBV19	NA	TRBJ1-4	TGTGCCAGTAGTATAGATCGGGCGATGGGACCGAATGAAAAACTGTTTTTT	CASSIDRAMGPNEKLFF
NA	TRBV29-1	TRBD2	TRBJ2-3	TGCAGCGTGGGGGCCCCTTTAGCGGGAGGCACAGATACGCAGTATTTT	CSVGAPLAGGTDTQYF
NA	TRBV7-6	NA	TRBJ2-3	TGTGCCAGCAGCGCAGGGGTTTCAGATACGCAGTATTTT	CASSAGVSDTQYF
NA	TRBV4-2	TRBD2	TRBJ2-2	TGTGCCAGCAGCTTGGGACTAGCGGGAGGTCCGGAGGAGCTGTTTTTT	CASSLGLAGGPEELFF
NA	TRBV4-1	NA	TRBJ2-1	TGCGCCAGCAGCCACAAACCCCTACCTAGTCGCAATGAGCAGTTCTTC	CASSHKPLPSRNEQFF
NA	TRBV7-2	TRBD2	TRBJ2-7	TGTGCCAGCAGCCGACTAGCGGGACGACCACGGATCTCCTACGAGCAGTACTTC	CASSRLAGRPRISYEQYF
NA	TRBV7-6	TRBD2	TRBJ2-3	TGTGCCAGCAGCCTCGACCCGGGACTAGCGGGCCGCACAGATACGCAGTATTTT	CASSLDPGLAGRTDTQYF
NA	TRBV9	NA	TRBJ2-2	TGTGCCAGCAGCGTCAGACCCACCGGGGAGCTGTTTTTT	CASSVRPTGELFF
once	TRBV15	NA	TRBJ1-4	TGTGCCACCAGCAGAACTCCGAGTGAAAAACTGTTTTTT	CATSRTPSEKLFF
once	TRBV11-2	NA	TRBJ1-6	TGTGCCAGCAGCTCTACTCCCCCAGCCAGCTCCTATAATTCACCCCTCCACTTT	CASSSTPPASSYNSPLHF
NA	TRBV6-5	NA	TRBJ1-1	TGTGCCAGCAGTTACGATGAGTTCGGTGAAGCTTTCTTT	CASSYDEFGEAFF
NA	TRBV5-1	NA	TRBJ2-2	TGCGCCAGCAGCTTGGACGGGACGAACACCGGGGAGCTGTTTTTT	CASSLDGTNTGELFF
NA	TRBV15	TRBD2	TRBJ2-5	TGTGCCACCAGCAGAGAGACTAGCGGGAGTATAGGGGAGACCCAGTACTTC	CATSRETSGSIGETQYF
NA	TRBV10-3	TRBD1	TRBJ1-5	TGTGCCATCAGTCGACAGGGCCTGAACCAGCCCCAGCATTTT	CAISRQGLNQPQHF
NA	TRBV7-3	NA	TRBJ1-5	TGTGCCAGCAGCGCCGATGGACCGCCCAATCAGCCCCAGCATTTT	CASSADGPPNQPQHF